Following are 11 T cell receptor beta chains from one sample sequenced in a study of blood T cells in healthy people across ages. A second PCR of about 6 to 11 cycles used a sample-barcoded 5' primer and a J-beta primer mix. TCRdb processed the 5' RACE reads anew with MiXCR; each CDR3 protein has one entry. The sample lists 790,000 or so distinct CDR3 sequences, around 50% occurring once. Sequenced material: blood. These TCRs come from a man aged 35 to 55 in good health.

This clonotype was seen more than once but under ten times. V is TRBV6-1 and J is TRBJ1-4; 7 nucleotides line up with TRBD1. V lost 3 bases and J lost 6; bases outside the gene matches: 4. Looked up from germline, CDR1 is MNHNS and CDR2 is SASEGT. The CDR3 extends over 14 amino acids. The CDR3 loop reads CASSDGQGDEKLFF. The DNA for the CDR3 is TGTGCCAGCAGTGATGGGCAGGGGGATGAAAAACTGTTTTTT.

The rearrangement uses TRBV6-2 or TRBV6-3 and TRBJ2-3, with D unclear. Germline CDR1 MNHEY, CDR2 SVGEGT. The V and J ends lost 0 bases and 2 bases respectively, with 3 bases between them. This CDR3 is 13 amino acids long. The CDR3 here is CASSYSTTDTQYF. DNA of the CDR3: TGTGCCAGCAGTTACTCCACCACAGATACGCAGTATTTT.

In this sample, this clonotype turned up a few times. The CDR3 region is CASSSSDSPDTQYF. Written as DNA, the CDR3 is TGTGCCAGCAGTTCATCGGACTCCCCAGATACGCAGTATTTT. This chain links TRBV12-3 or TRBV12-4 with TRBJ2-3; perhaps TRBD2 as D (5 bases). This CDR3 region has 14 residues. V lost 4 bases to trimming and J lost 4 bases, with 12 bases between them.

The CDR3 nucleotides are TGTGCCAGCAGTCCGACAGGCTATGGCTACACCTTC. Translating it yields CASSPTGYGYTF. The chain joins TRBV6-5 to TRBJ1-2, with TRBD1 as a possible D gene (6 bases). V lost 5 bases and J 4 bases, leaving 8 bases between the germline ends. The germline CDR1 and CDR2 sequences are MNHEY and SVGAGI. CDR3 length equals 12 residues.

The rearrangement uses TRBV18 and TRBJ2-1; 7 bases map to TRBD2. This CDR3 region has 13 residues. The germline gives CDR1 KGHSH, CDR2 LQKENI. V shed 5 bases and J 8 bases; nucleotides not matched to a gene: 6. The CDR3 reads CASSELATDEQFF. The CDR3 DNA is TGTGCCAGCTCAGAACTAGCGACGGATGAGCAGTTCTTC.

This chain connects TRBV18 to TRBJ2-1; 10 bases match TRBD2. This CDR3 has 15 amino acids. The germline gives CDR1 KGHSH, CDR2 LQKENI. After removal of 3 bases from V and 6 bases from J, the junction contained 5 bases not matched to a gene. CDR3 loop: CASSPTSGNVNEQFF. CDR3 nucleotide sequence: TGTGCCAGCTCACCCACTAGCGGGAATGTCAATGAGCAGTTCTTC.

Points on this clonotype: One end of the junction fails to match germline, which may point to a read error. This chain links TRBV28 with TRBJ2-7; 8 bases fit TRBD1. The assigned J gene may be wrong: the sequence end matches TRBJ2-5 better. The CDR3 sequence is 15 residues long. The germline gives CDR1 MDHEN, CDR2 SYDVKM. The CDR3 region is CTSSLGTGGKETQYF. In DNA form, the CDR3 reads TGTACCAGCAGTTTGGGAACAGGGGGAAAAGAGACCCAGTACTTC.

The V call is TRBV7-9, the J call TRBJ2-2; 7 bases line up with TRBD1. The CDR3 has 14 residues. V was clipped by 7 bases and J by 3 bases; unmatched bases: 5. Looked up from germline, CDR1 is SEHNR and CDR2 is FQNEAQ (reference sequence). In nucleotides, the CDR3 is TGTGCCAGCACTCCGGGGACAGACACCGGGGAGCTGTTTTTT. This translates into CASTPGTDTGELFF.

The chain uses TRBV27 and TRBJ1-2; D is uncertain. V was clipped by 6 bases and J by 0 bases, with 8 bases between them. Per germline, CDR1 MNHEY and CDR2 SMNVEV (reference sequence). The CDR3 consists of 13 residues. The CDR3 DNA is TGTGCCAGCAGAGATGGACCTAACTATGGCTACACCTTC. It encodes CASRDGPNYGYTF.

The J gene is TRBJ2-7, the V gene TRBV7-6; TRBD1 might be the D (7 bases). V gave up 5 bases and J gave up 8 bases, with 16 bases separating them. Germline V gives CDR1 SGHVS, CDR2 FNYEAQ. The CDR3 length is 13 residues. CDR3 sequence: CASSEGGRGKQYF. The CDR3 region has the DNA TGTGCCAGCAGCGAGGGGGGCAGGGGGAAGCAGTACTTC. Full variable domain (outside the CDR3, taken from reference TRBV7-6 and TRBJ2-7): GAGVSQSPRYKVTKRGQDVALRCDPISGHVSLYWYRQALGQGPEFLTYFNYEAQQDKSGLPNDRFSAERPEGSISTLTIQRTEQRDSAMYRCASSEGGRGKQYFGPGTRLTVT.

This chain joins TRBV25-1 and TRBJ1-5; D is possibly TRBD1 (5 bases). Per germline, CDR1 MGHDK and CDR2 SYGVNS. The CDR3 contains 14 residues. V lost 2 bases to trimming and J lost 7 bases, with 12 bases between them. In nucleotides, the CDR3 is TGTGCCAGCAGTGAACCGGGGGGTTTCCAGCCCCAGCATTTT. Its translation: CASSEPGGFQPQHF.